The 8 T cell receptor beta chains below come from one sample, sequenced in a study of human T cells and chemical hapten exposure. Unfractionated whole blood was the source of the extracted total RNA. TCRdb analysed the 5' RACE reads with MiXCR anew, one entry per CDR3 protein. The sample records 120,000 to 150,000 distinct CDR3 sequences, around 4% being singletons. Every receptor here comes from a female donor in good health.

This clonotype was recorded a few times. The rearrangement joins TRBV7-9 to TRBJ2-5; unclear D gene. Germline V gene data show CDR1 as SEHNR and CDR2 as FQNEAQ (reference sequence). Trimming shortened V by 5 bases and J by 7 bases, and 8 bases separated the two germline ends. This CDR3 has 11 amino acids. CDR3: CASSPSGTQYF. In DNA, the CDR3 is TGTGCCAGCAGCCCTTCGGGGACCCAGTACTTC. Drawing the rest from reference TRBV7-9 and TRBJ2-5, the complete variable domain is DTGVSQNPRHKITKRGQNVTFRCDPISEHNRLYWYRQTLGQGPEFLTYFQNEAQLEKSRLLSDRFSAERPKGSFSTLEIQRTEQGDSAMYLCASSPSGTQYFGPGTRLLVL.

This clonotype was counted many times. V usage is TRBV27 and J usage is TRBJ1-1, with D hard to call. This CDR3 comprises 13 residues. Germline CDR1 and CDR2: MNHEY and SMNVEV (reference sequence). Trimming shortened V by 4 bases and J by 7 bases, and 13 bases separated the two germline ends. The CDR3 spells CASSSLSEIEAFF. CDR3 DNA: TGTGCCAGCAGTTCGTTGTCAGAAATTGAAGCTTTCTTT.

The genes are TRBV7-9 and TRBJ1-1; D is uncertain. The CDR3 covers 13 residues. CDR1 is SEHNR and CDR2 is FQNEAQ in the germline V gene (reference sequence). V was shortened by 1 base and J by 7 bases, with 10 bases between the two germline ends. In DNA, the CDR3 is TGTGCCAGCAGCTTAGAGACCCACCTTGAAGCTTTCTTT. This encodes CASSLETHLEAFF.

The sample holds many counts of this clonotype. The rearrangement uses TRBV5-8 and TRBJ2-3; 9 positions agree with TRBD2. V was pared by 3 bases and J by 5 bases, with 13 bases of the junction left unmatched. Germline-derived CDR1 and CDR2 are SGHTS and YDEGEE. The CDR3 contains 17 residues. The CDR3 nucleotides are TGTGCCAGCAGCTCCGCTCGGGAGCTAGCGGGGATAGATACGCAGTATTTT. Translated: CASSSARELAGIDTQYF.

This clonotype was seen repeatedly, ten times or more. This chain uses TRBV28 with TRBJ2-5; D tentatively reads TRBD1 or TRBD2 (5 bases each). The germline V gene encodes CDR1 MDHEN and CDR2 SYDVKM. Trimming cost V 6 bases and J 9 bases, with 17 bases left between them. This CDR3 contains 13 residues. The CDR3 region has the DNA TGTGCCAGCAGCGGAACACCGGGACCCGCCCAGTACTTC. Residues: CASSGTPGPAQYF.

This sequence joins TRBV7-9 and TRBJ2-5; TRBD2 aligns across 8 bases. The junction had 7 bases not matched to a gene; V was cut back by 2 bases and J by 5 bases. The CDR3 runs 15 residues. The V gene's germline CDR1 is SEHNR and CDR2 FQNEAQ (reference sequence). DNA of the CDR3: TGTGCCAGCAGCTTATTCGGGGGGGCCAAGGAGACCCAGTACTTC. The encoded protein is CASSLFGGAKETQYF.

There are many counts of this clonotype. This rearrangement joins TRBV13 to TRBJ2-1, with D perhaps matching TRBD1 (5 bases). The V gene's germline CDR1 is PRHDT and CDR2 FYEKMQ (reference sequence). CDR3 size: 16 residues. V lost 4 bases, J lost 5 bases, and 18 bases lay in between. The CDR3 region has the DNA TGTGCCAGCAGCTACCGCTCGATGGACACCCACAATGAGCAGTTCTTC. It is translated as CASSYRSMDTHNEQFF. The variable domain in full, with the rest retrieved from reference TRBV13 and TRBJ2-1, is AAGVIQSPRHLIKEKRETATLKCYPIPRHDTVYWYQQGPGQDPQFLISFYEKMQSDKGSIPDRFSAQQFSDYHSELNMSSLELGDSALYFCASSYRSMDTHNEQFFGPGTRLTVL.

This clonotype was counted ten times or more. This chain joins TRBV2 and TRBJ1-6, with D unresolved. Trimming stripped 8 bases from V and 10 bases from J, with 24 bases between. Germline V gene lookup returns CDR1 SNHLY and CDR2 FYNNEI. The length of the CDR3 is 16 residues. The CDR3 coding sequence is TGTGCCAGCCGTACCCCCCGAGCGGGATCGGAATCACCCCTCCACTTT. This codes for CASRTPRAGSESPLHF.